Below, 31 T cell receptor beta chains from the same sample are listed, as sequenced in a study of blood T cell repertoires in COVID-19. Assay used: immunoSEQ multiplex PCR; TCRdb lists only in-frame clones, some missing. The repertoire holds 330,000 or so clones, with approximately 92% as singletons. Sequencing was performed on PBMCs or T cells enriched from blood (not recorded which). The receptors here all came from a woman in her 30s who had recovered from COVID-19.

The chain carries TRBV4-1 and TRBJ2-7; unclear D gene. The ends were cut back, 0 bases at V and 6 bases at J, with 9 bases in the middle. Germline-derived CDR1 and CDR2 are MGHRA and YSYEKL. CDR3 length: 13 amino acids. This CDR3 reads CASSQDTSAEQYF. CDR3 DNA sequence: TGCGCCAGCAGCCAAGATACCAGCGCCGAGCAGTACTTC.

The V gene is TRBV10-3, the J gene TRBJ1-1, with 9 bases lining up with TRBD1. CDR3 length: 16 amino acids. Germline V gives CDR1 ENHRY, CDR2 SYGVKD. Trimming took 2 bases from V and 4 from J; bases not matched to a gene: 8. The CDR3 reads CAISEEGTGSSTEAFF. The DNA of the CDR3 is TGTGCCATCAGTGAGGAGGGGACAGGGTCGTCCACTGAAGCTTTCTTT.

The chain uses TRBV9 and TRBJ2-7, with 7 bases matching TRBD2. Germline CDR1 and CDR2: SGDLS and YYNGEE. The V and J ends lost 0 bases and 5 bases, in that order; junction bases with no gene match: 2. The CDR3 spans 13 residues. The CDR3 DNA reads TGTGCCAGCAGCGTAGGGGGAGGGGACGAGCAGTACTTC. It specifies CASSVGGGDEQYF.

The chain is built from TRBV10-3 and TRBJ1-1, with D perhaps TRBD1 (6 bases). V was shortened by 4 bases and J by 4 bases, with 7 bases between the two germline ends. Germline CDR1 and CDR2: ENHRY and SYGVKD. The CDR3 consists of 12 residues. The CDR3 region is CAISVDSTEAFF. DNA for the CDR3: TGTGCCATCAGTGTGGACAGCACTGAAGCTTTCTTT.

The sample holds a few counts of this clone. This sequence joins TRBV5-8 and TRBJ2-7; D call uncertain. This CDR3 has 14 amino acids. V gave up 4 bases and J gave up 2 bases, with 13 bases separating them. The germline gives CDR1 SGHTS, CDR2 YDEGEE. The DNA for the CDR3 is TGTGCCAGCAGCGAAAGAGCCGATCCCTACGAGCAGTACTTC. Its translation: CASSERADPYEQYF.

The chain combines TRBV28 with TRBJ1-1, with D hard to call. The germline V gene encodes CDR1 MDHEN and CDR2 SYDVKM. V was pared by 7 bases and J by 4 bases, with 4 bases between. CDR3 length: 10 residues. CDR3 sequence: CASTSTEAFF. The CDR3 DNA follows: TGTGCCAGCACCTCCACTGAAGCTTTCTTT.

V and J are TRBV20-1 and TRBJ1-2; D remains ambiguous. The CDR3 consists of 12 residues. Trimming pared 3 bases from V and 0 bases from J, leaving 5 bases between. Germline loops: CDR1 DFQATT, CDR2 SNEGSKA (reference sequence). The CDR3 DNA sequence: TGCAGTGCTAGTCTAACTAACTATGGCTACACCTTC. Residues: CSASLTNYGYTF.

A single count supports this clone. This chain connects TRBV30 to TRBJ1-3; D may be TRBD1 (5 bases). V was trimmed by 2 bases and J by 3 bases, leaving 14 bases between them. In germline, CDR1 is GTSNPN, CDR2 SVGIG (reference sequence). The CDR3 runs 15 residues. CDR3 in DNA: TGTGCCTGGAGTCCCCGGGGGACTTTTGGAAACACCATATATTTT. Translating gives CAWSPRGTFGNTIYF.

This chain uses TRBV11-3 with TRBJ2-1; TRBD2 agrees at 9 bases. There are 17 residues in the CDR3. The V gene's germline CDR1 is SGHNT and CDR2 YENEEA. The ends lost 1 base at V and 1 base at J; junction bases unmatched: 5. Here the CDR3 DNA reads TGTGCCAGCAGCTTAGCTGGCGGGGGGGCATCCTACAATGAGCAGTTCTTC. Its protein product is CASSLAGGGASYNEQFF.

The V and J genes are TRBV27 and TRBJ2-3; 9 positions agree with TRBD1. Per germline, CDR1 MNHEY and CDR2 SMNVEV (reference sequence). The J segment lost 5 bases and the V segment lost 7 bases, leaving 13 bases of the junction unmatched. This CDR3 is built from 16 residues. CDR3 loop: CASKVVPGQGKDTQYF. CDR3 nucleotides: TGTGCCAGCAAAGTAGTACCGGGACAGGGAAAAGATACGCAGTATTTT.

The chain employs TRBV18 and TRBJ1-2, with TRBD1 matching 8 bases. V trimming: 3 bases; J trimming: 4 bases; junction bases outside the gene matches: 7. Germline CDR1 and CDR2: KGHSH and LQKENI. The CDR3 sequence is 15 residues long. The CDR3 is CASSPDRVFGYGYTF. CDR3 in DNA: TGTGCCAGCTCACCGGACAGGGTTTTTGGCTATGGCTACACCTTC.

V gene TRBV2 combines with J gene TRBJ2-2; 16 positions agree with TRBD2. The junction had 12 bases not matched to a gene; V was cut back by 4 bases and J by 4 bases. Germline V CDR1 and CDR2: SNHLY, FYNNEI. This CDR3 has 20 residues. The CDR3: CASSVIGTSGRVMGTGELFF. DNA of the CDR3: TGTGCCAGCAGTGTCATAGGGACTAGCGGGAGGGTGATGGGCACCGGGGAGCTGTTTTTT.

The V call is TRBV20-1, the J call TRBJ2-3, with 9 bases matching TRBD2. CDR1 is DFQATT, CDR2 SNEGSKA, per germline (reference sequence). Unmatched junction bases numbered 9, after V lost 3 bases and J lost 5 bases. CDR3 length: 15 amino acids. The CDR3 DNA follows: TGCAGTGCTAGTAATCCTAGCGGGAATAGAGATACGCAGTATTTT. This sequence encodes CSASNPSGNRDTQYF.

The chain has TRBV9 and TRBJ2-3; TRBD2 matches at 14 bases. The J segment lost 5 bases and the V segment lost 1 base, leaving 9 bases of the junction unmatched. Germline loops: CDR1 SGDLS, CDR2 YYNGEE. The CDR3 contains 18 residues. CDR3 nucleotide sequence: TGTGCCAGCAGCGTATCCTCCCCGACTAGCGGGAGGGGAGATACGCAGTATTTT. The encoded protein is CASSVSSPTSGRGDTQYF.

This clone was observed once. The rearrangement joins TRBV28 to TRBJ1-2, with 7 bases that match TRBD1. Trimming removed 4 bases from V and 6 bases from J; junction bases left unmatched: 5. There are 13 residues in the CDR3. Germline V CDR1 and CDR2: MDHEN, SYDVKM. DNA of the CDR3: TGTGCCAGCAGTTCCGGGACAGAGGATGGCTACACCTTC. This gives the protein CASSSGTEDGYTF.

This chain connects TRBV6-5 to TRBJ1-1; D unresolved. Germline loops: CDR1 MNHEY, CDR2 SVGAGI. With 8 bases removed from V and 5 bases from J, the gap between germline ends came to 9 bases. This CDR3 comprises 11 residues. The CDR3: CASGQYTEAFF. CDR3 coding DNA: TGTGCCAGCGGGCAGTATACTGAAGCTTTCTTT.

This sequence joins TRBV12-3 or TRBV12-4 and TRBJ2-2; D unclear. This CDR3 has 13 amino acids. Trimming removed 2 bases from V and 5 bases from J, with 6 bases in between. CDR3 nucleotides: TGTGCCAGCAGTTTAACTACGACCGGGGAGCTGTTTTTT. This gives the protein CASSLTTTGELFF.

This chain links TRBV12-3 or TRBV12-4 with TRBJ1-2; D unclear. V shed 6 bases and J shed 8 bases, with 16 bases lying between them. The CDR3 contains 13 residues. CDR3 DNA sequence: TGTGCCAGCAGCCCGGTAGGAACTATGGGCTACACCTTC. Its protein is CASSPVGTMGYTF.

The chain has TRBV3-1 (or the pseudogene TRBV3-2) and TRBJ1-3, with 11 bases lining up with TRBD1. Germline V gene data show CDR1 as LGHDT and CDR2 as YNNKEL (reference sequence). This CDR3 comprises 16 residues. With 3 bases clipped from V and 2 bases from J, the junction kept 3 bases outside the gene matches. This CDR3 is CASSHWTGGAGNTIYF. The DNA for the CDR3 is TGTGCCAGCAGCCACTGGACAGGGGGCGCTGGAAACACCATATATTTT.

The chain uses TRBV27 and TRBJ1-4; D unclear. Trimming removed 3 bases at V and 8 bases at J, with 13 bases between. The CDR3 extends over 14 amino acids. Germline V lookup: CDR1 MNHEY, CDR2 SMNVEV (reference sequence). The CDR3 DNA is TGTGCCAGCAGTTTTGGAGATCCCGGGGAAAAACTGTTTTTT. Translating it yields CASSFGDPGEKLFF.

V usage is TRBV10-3 and J usage is TRBJ2-7, with D possibly matching TRBD1 (5 bases). The V end lost 3 bases, the J end lost 0 bases, and 12 bases lay between the germline ends. Germline-derived CDR1 and CDR2 are ENHRY and SYGVKD. The CDR3 sequence is 15 residues long. The CDR3 here is CAISDATGSSYEQYF. The CDR3 DNA is TGTGCCATCAGTGATGCTACAGGCAGCTCCTACGAGCAGTACTTC.

This chain links TRBV19 with TRBJ2-3; possibly TRBD1 for D (5 bases). Between the trimmed V and J ends, which lost 5 bases and 2 bases, there was a span of 11 bases. This CDR3 is 14 amino acids long. The germline CDR1 and CDR2 sequences are LNHDA and SQIVND (reference sequence). CDR3 DNA sequence: TGTGCCAGTAGTTCCCCAGGGTACACAGATACGCAGTATTTT. Protein product: CASSSPGYTDTQYF.

The chain couples TRBV4-1 to TRBJ1-2; D is perhaps TRBD1 (5 bases). CDR3 length: 16 amino acids. The V gene's germline CDR1 is MGHRA and CDR2 YSYEKL. V was clipped by 1 base and J by 8 bases, with 20 bases between them. For the CDR3, the DNA is TGCGCCAGCAGCCAAGTATTTCAGGGAAAGGCGCCCGGCTACACCTTC. This codes for CASSQVFQGKAPGYTF.

The chain has TRBV7-9 and TRBJ2-1; 7 bases are shared with TRBD2. The trim removed 7 bases at V and 5 bases at J, leaving 8 bases unmatched. CDR3 length equals 14 residues. From germline, CDR1 is SEHNR and CDR2 FQNEAQ (reference sequence). The CDR3 region is CASNGLVGDNEQFF. In DNA, the CDR3 is TGTGCCAGCAACGGACTAGTGGGAGACAATGAGCAGTTCTTC.

As DNA, the CDR3 is TGTGCCAGCAGCTTATCTACCCCTTTAGGGGTCTACGAGCAGTACTTC. This translates into CASSLSTPLGVYEQYF. The rearrangement links TRBV7-8 to TRBJ2-7; perhaps TRBD1 as D (5 bases). CDR1 SGHVS and CDR2 FQNEAQ come from the germline V gene. V lost 2 bases and J lost 3, with 17 bases in between. The CDR3 extends over 16 amino acids. The complete variable domain, with remaining parts taken from reference TRBV7-8 and TRBJ2-7, reads GAGVSQSPRYKVAKRGQDVALRCDPISGHVSLFWYQQALGQGPEFLTYFQNEAQLDKSGLPSDRFFAERPEGSVSTLKIQRTQQEDSAVYLCASSLSTPLGVYEQYFGPGTRLTVT.

The chain recombines TRBV11-2 with TRBJ2-5; 7 nucleotides align to TRBD2. Germline CDR1 SGHAT, CDR2 FQNNGV. The CDR3 spans 15 residues. Trimming at V came to 0 bases and at J to 5 bases, leaving 6 bases not matched to a gene. The CDR3 DNA sequence: TGTGCCAGCAGCTTAGAGGCGGGAGTGGCCGAGACCCAGTACTTC. Protein: CASSLEAGVAETQYF.

The chain joins TRBV6-5 to TRBJ1-1, with a tentative D call TRBD1 (6 bases). The CDR3 covers 15 residues. In germline, CDR1 is MNHEY, CDR2 SVGAGI. The V gene lost 0 bases and the J gene lost 1 base, with 9 bases spanning the gap. The CDR3 here is CASSYSDRANTEAFF. CDR3 nucleotides: TGTGCCAGCAGTTACTCGGACAGAGCGAACACTGAAGCTTTCTTT.

V gene TRBV9 combines with J gene TRBJ1-2; D is possibly TRBD1 (6 bases). Germline V gene data show CDR1 as SGDLS and CDR2 as YYNGEE. Deletions cut 4 bases from V and 8 bases from J, with 21 bases between. CDR3 length: 15 residues. As DNA, the CDR3 is TGTGCCAGCAGCCCCAATCAAGGGGGTTCAGAGGGCTACACCTTC. Protein product: CASSPNQGGSEGYTF.

The chain uses TRBV10-3 and TRBJ1-5; D is possibly TRBD1 (6 bases). Per germline, CDR1 ENHRY and CDR2 SYGVKD. The CDR3 has 12 residues. Trimming left V 10 bases short and J 3 bases short, with 10 bases between. The CDR3, as DNA: TGTGCCACGTGGGACACCAATCAGCCCCAGCATTTT. This encodes CATWDTNQPQHF.

V gene TRBV7-2 combines with J gene TRBJ2-7; 10 nucleotides match TRBD2. The CDR3 runs 16 residues. Germline V gives CDR1 SGHTA, CDR2 FQGNSA. Trimming removed 2 bases from V and 1 base from J; junction bases left unmatched: 5. CDR3 sequence reads: CASSLHRLAGSYEQYF. The CDR3 DNA reads as TGTGCCAGCAGCTTACATCGACTAGCGGGTTCCTACGAGCAGTACTTC.

The V call is TRBV27, the J call TRBJ1-1; D perhaps matches TRBD1 (5 bases). CDR3 size: 15 residues. The V gene lost 0 bases and the J gene lost 1 base, with 9 bases spanning the gap. CDR1 and CDR2 from the germline V gene are MNHEY and SMNVEV (reference sequence). CDR3 bases: TGTGCCAGCAGTTTATCTGGACATCGGAACACTGAAGCTTTCTTT. This translates into CASSLSGHRNTEAFF.